The next 9 T cell receptor beta chains were all read from a single sample in a study of tumor and adjacent non-tumor tissue in lung cancer. RNA was extracted from bulk tissue without any cell sorting. This non-tumor lung sample came from over 3 cm beyond the tumor edge. Three rounds of nested PCR, following a modified ARM-PCR protocol, produced the TCRbeta library. TCRdb reprocessed the multiplex PCR reads with MiXCR, giving one entry per CDR3 protein. Counted here are more than 75,000 distinct CDR3 sequences, 75% to 90% occurring once; the ten biggest clones make up about 31%. The specimen was distant non-tumor lung tissue. The source of these receptors is a man between 60 and 75 years old with small cell lung cancer.

As regards this clonotype: The CDR3 does not close with the conserved phenylalanine or tryptophan, likely indicating a read error. The chain employs TRBV4-2 and TRBJ2-1, with D possibly TRBD1 on 5 matching bases. CDR1 and CDR2 from the germline V gene are LGHNA and YNFKEQ. CDR3 length: 14 residues. In nucleotides, the CDR3 is TGTGCCAACAGCCAAGTATCAGGGAACAATGAGCAGTTCCTC. Amino acids: CANSQVSGNNEQFL.

This clonotype was seen repeatedly, ten times or more. The chain uses TRBV6-5 and TRBJ2-2, with 7 bases fitting TRBD1. V lost 0 bases and J lost 2; bases outside the gene matches: 9. The CDR3 is 18 amino acids. Germline CDR1 is MNHEY and CDR2 is SVGAGI. CDR3 sequence reads: CASSYSYRDRRNTGELFF. The CDR3 region has the DNA TGTGCCAGCAGTTACTCTTACCGGGACAGAAGAAACACCGGGGAGCTGTTTTTT.

The chain joins TRBV24-1 to TRBJ1-1; D might be TRBD1 (5 bases). Germline V gene lookup returns CDR1 KGHDR and CDR2 SFDVKD. Trimming shortened V by 6 bases and J by 4 bases, and 11 bases separated the two germline ends. CDR3 length equals 13 residues. For the CDR3, the DNA is TGTGCCACCAGTAAGGGACGGGGCACTGAAGCTTTCTTT. As protein: CATSKGRGTEAFF.

The V and J genes are TRBV12-3 or TRBV12-4 and TRBJ2-7; D not certain. Deletions cut 2 bases from V and 9 bases from J, with 11 bases between. The CDR3 totals 12 residues. The DNA of the CDR3 is TGTGCCAGCAGTTTATCGGGTAGCAGGCAGTACTTC. Encoded protein: CASSLSGSRQYF.

This clonotype has just one count. Being one base from a much bigger clone, this may be a read error. This chain connects TRBV5-1 to TRBJ2-7; the match to TRBD1 covers 8 bases. Germline V lookup: CDR1 SGHRS, CDR2 YFSETQ. The CDR3 spans 15 residues. CDR3 DNA: TGCGCCAGCAGCTTGGCCGGGACAGGTACCTACGAGCATTACTTC. It yields the protein CASSLAGTGTYEHYF.

Remarks on this clonotype: The junction differs from germline at one of its ends, possibly a read error. The V and J genes are TRBV12-3 or TRBV12-4 and TRBJ2-4; D is possibly TRBD2 (6 bases). The CDR3 covers 16 residues. Here the CDR3 DNA reads TGTGCCAGCACCCCGGATACGGGGGTAACCAAAAACATTAAGTACTTC. This encodes CASTPDTGVTKNIKYF.

About this clonotype: The CDR3 end shows no conserved phenylalanine or tryptophan, and so a read error is likely. The CDR3 spells CSGEDVIGPETQYS. The CDR3 DNA is TGCAGCGGTGAAGATGTGATCGGACCGGAGACCCAGTACTCC. The chain uses TRBV29-1 and TRBJ2-5; D call uncertain. The CDR3 has 14 amino acids. CDR1 is SQVTM, CDR2 ANQGSEA, per germline.

The chain carries TRBV4-1 and TRBJ1-5; the D is unclear. The V and J ends lost 0 bases and 2 bases respectively, with 17 bases between them. This CDR3 spans 18 amino acids. CDR1 and CDR2 from the germline V gene are MGHRA and YSYEKL. Here the CDR3 reads CASSQDLFGFGRNQPQHF. The DNA of the CDR3 is TGCGCCAGCAGCCAAGACCTGTTCGGGTTCGGGCGCAATCAGCCCCAGCATTTT.

The CDR3 coding sequence is TGTGCCAGCAGGACTACTAGAGTAGTTTACACTGAAGCTTTCTTT. Translating it yields CASRTTRVVYTEAFF. The chain employs TRBV6-6 and TRBJ1-1; unclear D gene. Trimming removed 6 bases at V and 3 bases at J, with 17 bases between. Germline-derived CDR1 and CDR2 are MNHNY and SVGAGI (reference sequence). The CDR3 extends over 15 amino acids.